The 21 T cell receptor beta chains presented below share a single source sample, sequenced in a study of blood T cell repertoires in COVID-19. TCRdb's table, derived via immunoSEQ multiplex PCR, lists solely in-frame clones and lacks some. The sample gives approximately 100,000 clones, approximately 69% of which show up once; about 6% is in the top ten. Sample: peripheral blood. All receptors derive from a man aged 80 or over with acute or convalescent COVID-19.

For this clone: Other DNA sequences in this sample translate to the same CDR3. This chain joins TRBV28 and TRBJ1-5; TRBD1 is a possible D gene (6 bases). This CDR3 is 14 amino acids long. Trimming stripped 6 bases from V and 3 bases from J, with 12 bases between. Germline assignment: CDR1 MDHEN and CDR2 SYDVKM. The CDR3: CASSSTGNNQPQHF. DNA of the CDR3: TGTGCCAGCAGCTCTACAGGGAACAATCAGCCCCAGCATTTT.

The rearrangement uses TRBV28 and TRBJ2-7, with 10 bases identical to TRBD1. CDR3 length: 13 residues. J lost 7 bases, V lost 5 bases, and 5 bases had no gene match. Germline V CDR1 and CDR2: MDHEN, SYDVKM. Here the CDR3 DNA reads TGTGCCAGCAGTCCGGGACAGGGGCGGGAGCAGTACTTC. Encoded protein: CASSPGQGREQYF.

The chain combines TRBV5-6 with TRBJ2-6; D may be TRBD1 (5 bases). V dropped 2 bases and J dropped 5 bases, with 11 bases sitting between them. Germline V gene lookup returns CDR1 SGHDT and CDR2 YYEEEE. The CDR3 extends over 15 amino acids. The CDR3 nucleotides read TGTGCCAGCAGCTTATCAGGGTATTGGGCCAACGTCCTGACTTTC. This codes for CASSLSGYWANVLTF.

This chain links TRBV15 with TRBJ1-2, with TRBD1 matching over 7 bases. V lost 5 bases to trimming and J lost 8 bases; unmatched junction nucleotides: 5. Germline CDR1 is LNHNV and CDR2 is YYDKDF (reference sequence). The CDR3 has 12 residues. The CDR3 here is CATSPGQEGYTF. The DNA of the CDR3 is TGTGCCACCAGCCCTGGACAGGAAGGCTACACCTTC.

This rearrangement joins TRBV5-1 to TRBJ1-3; a weak D match, TRBD1 (6 bases). Germline CDR1 and CDR2: SGHRS and YFSETQ. Trimming stripped 4 bases from V and 0 bases from J, with 11 bases between. The CDR3 runs to 15 residues. The CDR3 here is CASSVAGVSGNTIYF. The CDR3 bases are TGCGCCAGCAGCGTTGCAGGGGTCTCTGGAAACACCATATATTTT.

CDR3 coding DNA: TGTGCCAGCAGTCCTGGGCAAGGGGTCTACGAGCAGTACTTC. Amino acid sequence: CASSPGQGVYEQYF. V gene TRBV5-5 combines with J gene TRBJ2-7; possibly TRBD1 for D (5 bases). Germline CDR1 and CDR2: SGHKS and YYEKEE (reference sequence). The V end was cut by 5 bases, the J end by 3 bases, with 15 bases between. There are 14 residues in the CDR3.

The chain couples TRBV5-1 to TRBJ2-3; 11 nucleotides agree with TRBD2. The CDR3 is 14 residues long. Germline V CDR1 and CDR2: SGHRS, YFSETQ. V shed 5 bases, J shed 3 bases, and the junction held 2 bases outside the gene matches. The CDR3 reads CASRLAGETDTQYF. The CDR3 region has the DNA TGCGCCAGCAGACTAGCGGGAGAGACAGATACGCAGTATTTT.

The CDR3 is CASSGTGAGNTIYF. As DNA, the CDR3 is TGTGCCAGCAGTGGGACAGGGGCTGGAAACACCATATATTTT. The V call is TRBV2, the J call TRBJ1-3, with 9 positions matching TRBD1. CDR1 is SNHLY, CDR2 FYNNEI, per germline. J gave up 2 bases and V 4 bases, and 0 bases lay outside the gene matches. The CDR3 spans 14 residues.

The rearrangement uses TRBV18 and TRBJ2-3; TRBD2 matches 7 bases. After removal of 8 bases from V and 1 base from J, the junction contained 9 bases not matched to a gene. Germline V gene data show CDR1 as KGHSH and CDR2 as LQKENI. This CDR3 spans 15 amino acids. DNA of the CDR3: TGTGCCAGCCCCAAGAGCGGGGAGCGCACAGATACGCAGTATTTT. Its protein product is CASPKSGERTDTQYF. The full variable domain, rest sourced from reference TRBV18 and TRBJ2-3, is NAGVMQNPRHLVRRRGQEARLRCSPMKGHSHVYWYRQLPEEGLKFMVYLQKENIIDESGMPKERFSAEFPKEGPSILRIQQVVRGDSAAYFCASPKSGERTDTQYFGPGTRLTVL.

CDR3 loop: CASSFFTGTRAPEQYF. For the CDR3, the DNA is TGTGCCAGCAGTTTCTTCACCGGGACTAGGGCGCCCGAGCAGTACTTC. The chain combines TRBV28 with TRBJ2-7, with 8 bases fitting TRBD2. Germline trimming cut 3 bases from V and 6 bases from J; bases unmatched to any gene: 13. Germline CDR1 reads MDHEN; CDR2 reads SYDVKM. CDR3 size: 16 residues.

This clone was detected once. This sequence joins TRBV28 and TRBJ2-1; D uncertain. Trimming pared 8 bases from V and 7 bases from J, leaving 18 bases between. Germline V gives CDR1 MDHEN, CDR2 SYDVKM. The CDR3 contains 14 residues. In DNA, the CDR3 is TGTGCCAGCGCTGGTAGCTCAGAAAGTAATGAGCAGTTCTTC. As protein: CASAGSSESNEQFF.

The J gene is TRBJ1-2, the V gene TRBV6-5; D is undetermined. V gave up 7 bases and J gave up 6 bases, with 12 bases separating them. CDR3 length: 12 residues. Germline V gene data show CDR1 as MNHEY and CDR2 as SVGAGI. The CDR3 spells CASTKPGHGYTF. For the CDR3, the DNA is TGTGCCAGCACAAAACCCGGTCATGGCTACACCTTC.

The CDR3 sequence is CASSFTTGVGEKLFF. The CDR3 bases are TGTGCCAGCAGTTTCACCACAGGGGTGGGCGAAAAACTGTTTTTT. The chain uses TRBV5-4 and TRBJ1-4, with 7 bases that match TRBD1. The CDR3 loop spans 15 amino acids. Germline CDR1 is SGHNT and CDR2 is YYREEE (reference sequence). V was clipped by 5 bases and J by 8 bases; unmatched bases: 12.

The chain carries TRBV7-9 and TRBJ2-5, with 9 bases lining up with TRBD2. Germline CDR1 and CDR2: SEHNR and FQNEAQ (reference sequence). V trimming: 6 bases; J trimming: 5 bases; junction bases outside the gene matches: 10. This CDR3 has 15 residues. The DNA for the CDR3 is TGTGCCAGCAGTTCTAGCGGGGCCATGGGGGAGACCCAGTACTTC. This gives the protein CASSSSGAMGETQYF.

V usage is TRBV19 and J usage is TRBJ2-2; tentatively, D is TRBD1 (6 bases). CDR1 is LNHDA, CDR2 SQIVND, per germline (reference sequence). The CDR3 has 14 amino acids. With 5 bases removed from V and 4 bases from J, the gap between germline ends came to 11 bases. Here the CDR3 reads CASSLDRSTGELFF. CDR3 bases: TGTGCCAGTAGTTTGGACAGAAGCACCGGGGAGCTGTTTTTT.

The chain combines TRBV6-6 with TRBJ1-1, with D maybe TRBD1 (6 bases). This CDR3 has 16 amino acids. The V end lost 0 bases, the J end lost 5 bases, and 16 bases lay between the germline ends. The germline CDR1 and CDR2 sequences are MNHNY and SVGAGI (reference sequence). The CDR3 nucleotides read TGTGCCAGCAGTTACTCCTCACAGGGTAGGGGGACTGAAGCTTTCTTT. Translated, it gives CASSYSSQGRGTEAFF.

The V gene is TRBV19, the J gene TRBJ2-7; the match to TRBD1 covers 7 bases. Trimming took 5 bases from V and 2 from J; bases not matched to a gene: 15. The CDR3 covers 17 residues. The germline V gene has CDR1 LNHDA and CDR2 SQIVND (reference sequence). CDR3 region: CASSPRNTGVMTYEQYF. As DNA, the CDR3 is TGTGCCAGTAGTCCCAGAAACACAGGGGTCATGACCTACGAGCAGTACTTC.

The rearrangement links TRBV10-3 to TRBJ2-2, with 10 nucleotides matching TRBD2. The V gene end was trimmed by 7 bases and the J gene end by 3 bases; junction bases not matched to a gene: 5. The CDR3 length is 15 residues. CDR1 is ENHRY, CDR2 SYGVKD, per germline. Here the CDR3 DNA reads TGTGCCATCAAGCAAGGACTAGCGGACACCGGGGAGCTGTTTTTT. This translates into CAIKQGLADTGELFF.

This clone was recorded at least ten times. The chain carries TRBV10-3 and TRBJ2-7, with 8 nucleotides matching TRBD1. The V gene's germline CDR1 is ENHRY and CDR2 SYGVKD. J gave up 3 bases and V 3 bases, and 7 bases lay outside the gene matches. CDR3 length: 15 residues. The CDR3 sequence: CAISESGTGNYEQYF. Written as DNA, the CDR3 is TGTGCCATCAGTGAATCCGGGACAGGCAACTACGAGCAGTACTTC.

CDR3 coding DNA: TGTGCCAGCAGCTTAGGTGGGGGTAGCGGGAGTACAGATACGCAGTATTTT. Translation: CASSLGGGSGSTDTQYF. The chain combines TRBV7-9 with TRBJ2-3, with 9 bases fitting TRBD2. Germline CDR1 SEHNR, CDR2 FQNEAQ (reference sequence). Trimming removed 1 base from V and 3 bases from J; junction bases left unmatched: 8. This CDR3 has 17 residues.

This clone showed up just once. The chain couples TRBV4-3 to TRBJ2-1; 7 bases map to TRBD2. J lost 7 bases, V lost 4 bases, and 7 bases had no gene match. Looked up from germline, CDR1 is LGHNA and CDR2 is YSLEER. This CDR3 comprises 14 residues. The CDR3 DNA reads as TGCGCCAGCAGCCTGGGAGGGTTTAGAAATGAGCAGTTCTTC. Protein sequence: CASSLGGFRNEQFF.